One and the same sample provided the 13 T cell receptor beta chains below, sequenced in a study of control samples from healthy donors and cancer patients. Sequencing was performed with immunoSEQ multiplex PCR; in TCRdb, only in-frame clones are kept and a portion is missing. The sample comprises around 78,000 clones, 94% of which are singletons, and around 5% rests with the top ten. Sequencing input: blood. The receptors originated from a woman younger than 30 in good health.

The rearrangement uses TRBV20-1 and TRBJ2-3; unclear D gene. Germline V CDR1 and CDR2: DFQATT, SNEGSKA (reference sequence). The V end was cut by 4 bases, the J end by 4 bases, with 6 bases between. The CDR3 contains 11 residues. CDR3 sequence (DNA): TGCAGTGCTACCGAAGCAGATACGCAGTATTTT. Amino acids: CSATEADTQYF.

The chain is built from TRBV5-8 and TRBJ1-6, with 7 bases that match TRBD1. Germline V gives CDR1 SGHTS, CDR2 YDEGEE. The CDR3 consists of 15 residues. V dropped 4 bases and J dropped 6; count of bases not matched to a gene: 7. The CDR3 bases are TGTGCCAGCAGCGCGCCAGGGGGACTTAATTCACCCCTCCACTTT. This encodes CASSAPGGLNSPLHF.

Only one count was recorded for this clone. This rearrangement joins TRBV7-9 to TRBJ2-7; weak D call: TRBD1 (5 bases). Germline-derived CDR1 and CDR2 are SEHNR and FQNEAQ (reference sequence). Trimming took off 4 bases at V and 0 bases at J, with 10 bases between the two ends. CDR3 length: 14 amino acids. CDR3 sequence reads: CASSSLTVSYEQYF. The CDR3 DNA reads TGTGCCAGCAGCTCCCTGACAGTCTCCTACGAGCAGTACTTC.

This chain uses TRBV6-4 with TRBJ2-6; tentative D call: TRBD1 (6 bases). This CDR3 has 16 amino acids. With 4 bases removed from V and 0 bases from J, the gap between germline ends came to 10 bases. Germline V lookup: CDR1 MRHNA, CDR2 SNTAGT. The CDR3 loop reads CASSGQQGSGANVLTF. The CDR3, as DNA: TGTGCCAGCAGTGGCCAACAGGGCTCTGGGGCCAACGTCCTGACTTTC.

The chain is built from TRBV5-1 and TRBJ2-1; D uncertain. The V end was cut by 2 bases, the J end by 5 bases, with 5 bases between. The CDR3 is made up of 12 amino acids. Germline CDR1 is SGHRS and CDR2 is YFSETQ. The CDR3, as DNA: TGCGCCAGCAGCTTTACCGACAATGAGCAGTTCTTC. As protein: CASSFTDNEQFF.

The chain joins TRBV2 to TRBJ2-1; 10 bases agree with TRBD2. The V and J ends lost 4 bases and 8 bases, in that order; junction bases with no gene match: 8. This CDR3 comprises 15 residues. The germline gives CDR1 SNHLY, CDR2 FYNNEI. The DNA of the CDR3 is TGTGCCAGCAGTGCACTAGCGGGAAATTGGGATGAGCAGTTCTTC. This gives the protein CASSALAGNWDEQFF.

The rearrangement joins TRBV30 to TRBJ1-5; TRBD1 aligns across 9 bases. Germline V CDR1 and CDR2: GTSNPN, SVGIG (reference sequence). The CDR3 extends over 19 amino acids. V shed 4 bases and J 2 bases; nucleotides not matched to a gene: 18. The CDR3 loop reads CAWICWGQGRLLGNQPQHF. CDR3 in DNA: TGTGCCTGGATCTGTTGGGGACAGGGTCGTTTGTTGGGCAATCAGCCCCAGCATTTT.

The DNA of the CDR3 is TGTGCCAGCAGCTTAGCTTCTAGCGGGAGGGCCACAGATACGCAGTATTTT. This gives the protein CASSLASSGRATDTQYF. This chain joins TRBV7-9 and TRBJ2-3; 12 bases match TRBD2. This CDR3 spans 17 amino acids. Germline CDR1 is SEHNR and CDR2 is FQNEAQ (reference sequence). Germline trimming cut 0 bases from V and 2 bases from J; bases unmatched to any gene: 3.

This clone has more than one count but fewer than ten. CDR3 DNA sequence: TGTGCCAGCAGGTACCCGGGCCGAAGTGGCTATGGCTACACCTTC. Translating gives CASRYPGRSGYGYTF. The chain has TRBV28 and TRBJ1-2; D call uncertain. The germline gives CDR1 MDHEN, CDR2 SYDVKM. The CDR3 is made up of 15 amino acids. Trimming took 6 bases from V and 4 from J, leaving 18 bases between them.

The rearrangement uses TRBV6-2 or TRBV6-3 and TRBJ2-7; D is possibly TRBD2 (6 bases). The CDR3 consists of 18 residues. Germline values: CDR1 MNHEY, CDR2 SVGEGT. V lost 4 bases and J lost 4, with 26 bases in between. Here the CDR3 reads CASSSIPIGSGVLYEQYF. In DNA, the CDR3 is TGTGCCAGCAGTTCCATACCGATCGGTTCGGGGGTTTTATACGAGCAGTACTTC.

This clone has only one observation. The same CDR3 arises from other DNA sequences in this sample as well. The rearrangement uses TRBV19 and TRBJ2-7; D not resolved. Germline-derived CDR1 and CDR2 are LNHDA and SQIVND (reference sequence). The CDR3 is made up of 13 amino acids. Trimming pared 2 bases from V and 0 bases from J, leaving 5 bases between. The DNA for the CDR3 is TGTGCCAGTAGTATATCCCGCTCCTACGAGCAGTACTTC. Its protein product is CASSISRSYEQYF. The full variable domain, its missing parts supplied by reference TRBV19 and TRBJ2-7, is DGGITQSPKYLFRKEGQNVTLSCEQNLNHDAMYWYRQDPGQGLRLIYYSQIVNDFQKGDIAEGYSVSREKKESFPLTVTSAQKNPTAFYLCASSISRSYEQYFGPGTRLTVT.

Only one count was recorded for this clone. The chain links TRBV28 to TRBJ2-7; possibly TRBD1 for D (6 bases). This CDR3 contains 13 residues. The germline gives CDR1 MDHEN, CDR2 SYDVKM. Trimming pared 7 bases from V and 0 bases from J, leaving 10 bases between. This chain's CDR3 is CASINRDSYEQYF. DNA of the CDR3: TGTGCCAGCATTAACAGGGACTCCTACGAGCAGTACTTC. The variable domain in full, completed from reference TRBV28 and TRBJ2-7, reads DVKVTQSSRYLVKRTGEKVFLECVQDMDHENMFWYRQDPGLGLRLIYFSYDVKMKEKGDIPEGYSVSREKKERFSLILESASTNQTSMYLCASINRDSYEQYFGPGTRLTVT.

V and J are TRBV5-4 and TRBJ2-7; 11 nucleotides align to TRBD1. Germline CDR1 is SGHNT and CDR2 is YYREEE (reference sequence). With V trimmed by 0 bases and J by 5 bases, 4 bases remained unmatched. This CDR3 contains 15 residues. DNA for the CDR3: TGTGCCAGCAGCTTGGGGGGACAGGGGGGACACGAGCAGTACTTC. It yields the protein CASSLGGQGGHEQYF. Using reference TRBV5-4 and TRBJ2-7 for the parts outside the CDR3, the full variable domain is ETGVTQSPTHLIKTRGQQVTLRCSSQSGHNTVSWYQQALGQGPQFIFQYYREEENGRGNFPPRFSGLQFPNYSSELNVNALELDDSALYLCASSLGGQGGHEQYFGPGTRLTVT.